This T cell receptor beta chain originates from a study of shared clonotypes between healthy human individuals. Study background: A couple of female and three male donors aged 18 to 49 were enrolled. Findings and limits, study-wide: Only blood samples were collected, and tissue repertoires likely differ.

Germline CDR1 SGHRS, CDR2 YFSETQ. CDR3 length equals 15 residues. J gave up 6 bases and V 0 bases, and 8 bases lay outside the gene matches. In the original workflow: Junction-only sequences without quality scores came from ImmunoSEQ, so filtering differed. The assay was immunoSEQ multiplex PCR, and TCRdb's table has in-frame clones only and misses some. V and J calls and clone size are as listed in that table; D and trimming were resolved from the DNA. The sample consists of some 1 million clones, about three quarters of them appearing once. Regarding this clone: What it binds is not known.

What was sequenced was memory CD4+ T cells sorted from blood. As for subset: CD45RA-negative fraction. This chain uses TRBV5-1 with TRBJ1-1; 7 bases line up with TRBD1. The TCR comes from a young man in good health. The CDR3 DNA is TGCGCCAGCAGCTTGGCGGGCGGGCAGGGGGCTGAAGCTTTCTTT. Its protein is CASSLAGGQGAEAFF.